The rows below give T cell receptor beta chains drawn from one sample of a study of blood T cell repertoires in COVID-19. TCRdb's copy holds only in-frame clones and misses some; the assay was immunoSEQ multiplex PCR. This table holds 81,000 or so clones, roughly 77% found once. The specimen was peripheral blood. All receptors come from a human donor in a cohort sampled during active COVID-19. Both conserved end residues are part of each CDR3. The order of the fields is J gene, V gene, clone size, D gene, CDR3 DNA, CDR3 protein. The D gene is left open where the match is weak. The listing skips clone size in some rows; elsewhere it reads once, few, many or a size class.

j_gene: TRBJ2-7
v_gene: TRBV6-5
abundance: NA
d_gene: TRBD1
CDR3nt: TGTGCCAGCAGCCCGAGACAGGGGCCGAAGTACGAGCAGTACTTC
CDR3aa: CASSPRQGPKYEQYF

j_gene: TRBJ2-2
v_gene: TRBV18
abundance: NA
d_gene: TRBD1
CDR3nt: TGTGCCAGCTCACCCCTAGGACAGGGGGTTGCCGGGGAGCTGTTTTTT
CDR3aa: CASSPLGQGVAGELFF

j_gene: TRBJ2-4
v_gene: TRBV19
abundance: once
d_gene: TRBD1
CDR3nt: TGTGCCAGTAGTATACCCCGGACAGGGAACATTCAGTACTTC
CDR3aa: CASSIPRTGNIQYF

j_gene: TRBJ2-7
v_gene: TRBV6-6
abundance: NA
d_gene: NA
CDR3nt: TGTGCCAGCAGTTACTCGAAGGGGGTAGGCGAGCAGTACTTC
CDR3aa: CASSYSKGVGEQYF

j_gene: TRBJ2-1
v_gene: TRBV19
abundance: NA
d_gene: NA
CDR3nt: TGTGCCAGTAGCTTGCGGGAACGACACAATGAGCAGTTCTTC
CDR3aa: CASSLRERHNEQFF

j_gene: TRBJ2-5
v_gene: TRBV5-4
abundance: NA
d_gene: TRBD2
CDR3nt: TGTGCCAGCAGCCCCGGCGGGGGGGCGACGGAGACCCAGTACTTC
CDR3aa: CASSPGGGATETQYF

j_gene: TRBJ1-1
v_gene: TRBV3-1/TRBV3-2
abundance: NA
d_gene: NA
CDR3nt: TGTGCCAGCAGCCGAGGCTCCGAGGGTGGATTTGAAGCTTTCTTT
CDR3aa: CASSRGSEGGFEAFF

j_gene: TRBJ2-3
v_gene: TRBV19
abundance: NA
d_gene: TRBD1
CDR3nt: TGTGCCAGTAGTAAAGGGACAGGGGGCTCAGATACGCAGTATTTT
CDR3aa: CASSKGTGGSDTQYF

j_gene: TRBJ1-2
v_gene: TRBV6-1
abundance: NA
d_gene: NA
CDR3nt: TGTGCCAGCAGTGACCGACAAGGAGGGAGGTCGTGGAATGGCTACACCTTC
CDR3aa: CASSDRQGGRSWNGYTF

j_gene: TRBJ2-1
v_gene: TRBV6-2/TRBV6-3
abundance: NA
d_gene: TRBD1
CDR3nt: TGTGCCAGCAGTCCCCTAGGGGGCCTAAATGAGCAGTTCTTC
CDR3aa: CASSPLGGLNEQFF

j_gene: TRBJ1-2
v_gene: TRBV6-5
abundance: NA
d_gene: NA
CDR3nt: TGTGCCAGTGGGGACCCCGGGAGGAATGGCTACACCTTC
CDR3aa: CASGDPGRNGYTF

j_gene: TRBJ1-2
v_gene: TRBV4-3
abundance: NA
d_gene: TRBD1
CDR3nt: TGCGCCAGCAGCCAAGCTACAGGGGACTATGGCTACACCTTC
CDR3aa: CASSQATGDYGYTF

j_gene: TRBJ2-2
v_gene: TRBV18
abundance: NA
d_gene: NA
CDR3nt: TGTGCCAGCTCACCGCGCCGGGCCGGGGAGCTGTTTTTT
CDR3aa: CASSPRRAGELFF

j_gene: TRBJ1-3
v_gene: TRBV9
abundance: NA
d_gene: NA
CDR3nt: TGTGCCAGCAGCGTAGTGGACACATCGAGCTCTGGAAACACCATATATTTT
CDR3aa: CASSVVDTSSSGNTIYF

j_gene: TRBJ2-1
v_gene: TRBV11-3
abundance: NA
d_gene: TRBD2
CDR3nt: TGTGCCAGCAGCTTAGGGACTAGCGGGGGACACGAGCAGTTCTTC
CDR3aa: CASSLGTSGGHEQFF

j_gene: TRBJ1-2
v_gene: TRBV5-6
abundance: NA
d_gene: TRBD1
CDR3nt: TGTGCCAGCAGCTTCCGGGACAGGGCATATGGCTACACCTTC
CDR3aa: CASSFRDRAYGYTF

j_gene: TRBJ2-7
v_gene: TRBV12-3/TRBV12-4
abundance: NA
d_gene: TRBD1
CDR3nt: TGTGCCAGCACCCGGACAGGGGGCTACGAGCAGTACTTC
CDR3aa: CASTRTGGYEQYF

j_gene: TRBJ2-1
v_gene: TRBV6-1
abundance: NA
d_gene: TRBD2
CDR3nt: TGTGCCAGCAGTTCACTAGCGTTCTACAATGAGCAGTTCTTC
CDR3aa: CASSSLAFYNEQFF

j_gene: TRBJ1-1
v_gene: TRBV10-3
abundance: NA
d_gene: NA
CDR3nt: TGTGCCATCAGTGAGCTCGGGGAGGGTACTGAAGCTTTCTTT
CDR3aa: CAISELGEGTEAFF

j_gene: TRBJ2-5
v_gene: TRBV7-3
abundance: once
d_gene: TRBD1
CDR3nt: TGTGCCAGCAGCTTCGGACAGGGGGAGACCCAGTACTTC
CDR3aa: CASSFGQGETQYF

j_gene: TRBJ1-2
v_gene: TRBV5-1
abundance: NA
d_gene: TRBD1
CDR3nt: TGCGCCAGCAGCTTGGCCGGGGACAGAAGCTATGGCTACACCTTC
CDR3aa: CASSLAGDRSYGYTF

j_gene: TRBJ1-3
v_gene: TRBV7-9
abundance: once
d_gene: NA
CDR3nt: TGTGCCAGCAGCCAGCGGGCAGCTGGGTCTGGAAACACCATATATTTT
CDR3aa: CASSQRAAGSGNTIYF

j_gene: TRBJ2-1
v_gene: TRBV9
abundance: NA
d_gene: NA
CDR3nt: TGTGCCAGCAGCTCCCGTAGTTTCAGGATCTTC
CDR3aa: CASSSRSFRIF

j_gene: TRBJ1-1
v_gene: TRBV5-1
abundance: NA
d_gene: NA
CDR3nt: TGCGCCAGCAGCCCCCGGGTAAACACTGAAGCTTTCTTT
CDR3aa: CASSPRVNTEAFF

j_gene: TRBJ2-2
v_gene: TRBV19
abundance: NA
d_gene: NA
CDR3nt: TGTGCCAGTAGTATAGTAGGAGGGAAGGCCGGGGAGCTGTTTTTT
CDR3aa: CASSIVGGKAGELFF

j_gene: TRBJ2-2
v_gene: TRBV6-5
abundance: NA
d_gene: TRBD1
CDR3nt: TGTGCCAGCAGATACAGGGGGTCGAACACCGGGGAGCTGTTTTTT
CDR3aa: CASRYRGSNTGELFF

j_gene: TRBJ2-1
v_gene: TRBV5-5
abundance: NA
d_gene: TRBD2
CDR3nt: TGTGCCAGCCTGTCCCTTGGCGGGGGACACAATGAGCAGTTCTTC
CDR3aa: CASLSLGGGHNEQFF

j_gene: TRBJ2-4
v_gene: TRBV28
abundance: NA
d_gene: NA
CDR3nt: TGTGCCAGCAGTGGGGGGTCAACCTCCAAAAACATTCAGTACTTC
CDR3aa: CASSGGSTSKNIQYF

j_gene: TRBJ2-4
v_gene: TRBV5-6
abundance: NA
d_gene: TRBD1
CDR3nt: TGTGCCAGCAGCAGGACAGGGGACAAAAACATTCAGTACTTC
CDR3aa: CASSRTGDKNIQYF

j_gene: TRBJ1-5
v_gene: TRBV19
abundance: NA
d_gene: NA
CDR3nt: TGTGCCAGTAGTACCACCGGACTGCCTAGCAATCAGCCCCAGCATTTT
CDR3aa: CASSTTGLPSNQPQHF

j_gene: TRBJ1-1
v_gene: TRBV10-3
abundance: few
d_gene: TRBD1
CDR3nt: TGTGCCATCAGTGAGTCGAAGGGACAGGGTTTGGGTGAAGCTTTCTTT
CDR3aa: CAISESKGQGLGEAFF

j_gene: TRBJ1-2
v_gene: TRBV4-1
abundance: NA
d_gene: TRBD1
CDR3nt: TGCGCCAGCAGCCAAGATGAGGGGGCCTCATATGGCTACACCTTC
CDR3aa: CASSQDEGASYGYTF

j_gene: TRBJ2-2
v_gene: TRBV25-1
abundance: NA
d_gene: NA
CDR3nt: TGTGCCAGCAGTACCCAGGGGACCACCGGGGAGCTGTTTTTT
CDR3aa: CASSTQGTTGELFF

j_gene: TRBJ2-1
v_gene: TRBV12-5
abundance: NA
d_gene: TRBD2
CDR3nt: TGTGCTAGTGGTTTGGGTAGGACTAGCGCCACCAATGAGCAGTTCTTC
CDR3aa: CASGLGRTSATNEQFF

j_gene: TRBJ1-2
v_gene: TRBV5-5
abundance: NA
d_gene: TRBD1
CDR3nt: TGTGCCAGCAGCTCGAACAGGGGGCTCGGTTCGAATGGCTACACCTTC
CDR3aa: CASSSNRGLGSNGYTF

j_gene: TRBJ2-7
v_gene: TRBV16
abundance: NA
d_gene: NA
CDR3nt: TGTGCCAGCAGCAGTGGGGGAGGCGAGCAGTACTTC
CDR3aa: CASSSGGGEQYF

j_gene: TRBJ2-5
v_gene: TRBV30
abundance: NA
d_gene: NA
CDR3nt: TGTGCCTGGAGTGTTAGCAGGGGAGAGACCCAGTACTTC
CDR3aa: CAWSVSRGETQYF

j_gene: TRBJ1-1
v_gene: TRBV9
abundance: NA
d_gene: NA
CDR3nt: TGTGCCAGCAGCACGGGATACCTGAACACTGAAGCTTTCTTT
CDR3aa: CASSTGYLNTEAFF

j_gene: TRBJ2-1
v_gene: TRBV7-3
abundance: NA
d_gene: NA
CDR3nt: TGTGCCAGCAGTCCTGACATCCTCTCCTACAATGAGCAGTTCTTC
CDR3aa: CASSPDILSYNEQFF

j_gene: TRBJ2-2
v_gene: TRBV7-2
abundance: NA
d_gene: TRBD1
CDR3nt: TGTGCCAGCAGTTGGACAGGGGGTGCCGGGGAGCTGTTTTTT
CDR3aa: CASSWTGGAGELFF

j_gene: TRBJ2-7
v_gene: TRBV18
abundance: NA
d_gene: TRBD1
CDR3nt: TGTGCCAGCTCACCGATGACAGGGGACCACGAGCAGTACTTC
CDR3aa: CASSPMTGDHEQYF

j_gene: TRBJ1-4
v_gene: TRBV5-1
abundance: NA
d_gene: NA
CDR3nt: TGCGCCAGCAGAAACAGTCCTAATGAAAAACTGTTTTTT
CDR3aa: CASRNSPNEKLFF

j_gene: TRBJ2-7
v_gene: TRBV6-5
abundance: NA
d_gene: TRBD1
CDR3nt: TGTGCCAGCAGGCGGACAGGGTACGAGCAGTACTTC
CDR3aa: CASRRTGYEQYF

j_gene: TRBJ2-7
v_gene: TRBV10-3
abundance: NA
d_gene: NA
CDR3nt: TGTGCCATCAGTGACATGGCAGAGGCCTACGAGCAGTACTTC
CDR3aa: CAISDMAEAYEQYF

j_gene: TRBJ1-1
v_gene: TRBV11-2
abundance: few
d_gene: NA
CDR3nt: TGTGCCAGCAGCTTACAGTGGAACACTGAAGCTTTCTTT
CDR3aa: CASSLQWNTEAFF